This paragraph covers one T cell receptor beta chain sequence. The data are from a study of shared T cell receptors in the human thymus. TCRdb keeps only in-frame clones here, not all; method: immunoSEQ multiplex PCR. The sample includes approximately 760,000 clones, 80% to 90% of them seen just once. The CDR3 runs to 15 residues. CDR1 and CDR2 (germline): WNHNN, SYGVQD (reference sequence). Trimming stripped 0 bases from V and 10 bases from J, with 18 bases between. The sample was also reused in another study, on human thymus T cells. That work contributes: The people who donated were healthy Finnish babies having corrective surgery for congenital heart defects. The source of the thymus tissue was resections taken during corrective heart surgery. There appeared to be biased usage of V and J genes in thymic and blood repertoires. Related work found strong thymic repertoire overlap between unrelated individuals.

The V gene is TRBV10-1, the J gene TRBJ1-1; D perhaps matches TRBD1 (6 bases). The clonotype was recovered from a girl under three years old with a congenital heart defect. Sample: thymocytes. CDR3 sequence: CASSESLGRGVGAFF. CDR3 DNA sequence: TGCGCCAGCAGTGAGTCCCTCGGGAGGGGGGTTGGAGCTTTCTTT.